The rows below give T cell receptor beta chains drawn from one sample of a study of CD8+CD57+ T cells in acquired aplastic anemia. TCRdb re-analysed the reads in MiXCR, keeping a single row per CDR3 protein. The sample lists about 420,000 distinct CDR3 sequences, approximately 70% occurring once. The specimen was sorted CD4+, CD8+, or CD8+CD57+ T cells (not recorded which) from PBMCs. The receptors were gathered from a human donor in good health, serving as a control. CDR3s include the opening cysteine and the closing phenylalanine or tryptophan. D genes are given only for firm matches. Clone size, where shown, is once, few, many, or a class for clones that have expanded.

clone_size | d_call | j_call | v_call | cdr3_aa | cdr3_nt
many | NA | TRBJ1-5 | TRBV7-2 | CASSLGHRAQPQHF | TGTGCCAGCAGCTTGGGACACCGAGCCCAGCCCCAGCATTTT
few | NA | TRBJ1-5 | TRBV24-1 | CATSEGGDQPQHF | TGTGCCACCAGTGAGGGAGGGGATCAGCCCCAGCATTTT
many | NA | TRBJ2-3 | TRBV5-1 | CASSSADGTDTQYF | TGCGCCAGCAGCTCGGCGGACGGCACAGATACGCAGTATTTT
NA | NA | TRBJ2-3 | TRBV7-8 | CASSKRGALGDTQYF | TGTGCCAGCAGCAAACGGGGGGCCCTGGGAGATACGCAGTATTTT
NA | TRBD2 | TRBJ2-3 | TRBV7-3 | CASSLSNGGDIKEF | TGTGCCAGCAGCTTATCAAACGGGGGGGATATCAAGGAGTTT
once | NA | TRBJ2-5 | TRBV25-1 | CSSSAGDRGRETQYF | TGTTCCAGCAGTGCGGGAGACAGGGGTAGAGAGACCCAGTACTTC
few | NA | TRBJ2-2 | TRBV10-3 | CAISATELNTGELFF | TGTGCCATCAGTGCTACCGAACTTAATACCGGGGAGCTGTTTTTT
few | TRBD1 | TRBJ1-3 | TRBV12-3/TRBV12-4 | CASSLGAPDQGGLGDTIYF | TGTGCCAGCAGTTTAGGTGCCCCTGACCAGGGGGGTCTTGGGGACACCATATATTTT
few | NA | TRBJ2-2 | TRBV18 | CASSPPSPGELFF | TGTGCCAGCTCACCCCCTAGCCCCGGGGAGCTGTTTTTT
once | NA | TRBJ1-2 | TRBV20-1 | CSARVGSTNGYTF | TGCAGTGCTAGAGTAGGATCAACGAATGGCTACACCTTC
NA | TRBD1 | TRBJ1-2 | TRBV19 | CASSRGTGGSYEHFF | TGTGCCAGTAGCAGGGGGACGGGTGGTTCCTATGAGCACTTCTTC
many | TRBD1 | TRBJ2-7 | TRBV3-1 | CASSPTEATGEGEQYF | TGTGCCAGCAGCCCTACCGAGGCGACAGGGGAAGGTGAGCAGTACTTC
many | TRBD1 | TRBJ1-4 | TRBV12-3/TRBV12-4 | CASTDRDRDEKLFF | TGTGCCAGCACCGACCGGGACAGGGATGAAAAACTGTTTTTT
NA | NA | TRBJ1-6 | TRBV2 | CASSPDQSLTNAPFHF | TGTGCCAGCAGTCCCGACCAGAGCCTAACCAACGCACCCTTCCACTTT
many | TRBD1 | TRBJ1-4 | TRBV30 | CAWSVLGTGSEKLFF | TGTGCCTGGAGTGTACTAGGGACAGGGAGTGAAAAACTGTTTTTT
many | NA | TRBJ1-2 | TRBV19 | CASSSLDSYGYTF | TGTGCCAGTAGTAGCCTCGACTCGTACGGCTACACCTTC
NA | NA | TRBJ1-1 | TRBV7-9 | CASSSTTGTEAFF | TGTGCCAGCAGCTCTACAACTGGCACTGAAGCTTTCTTT
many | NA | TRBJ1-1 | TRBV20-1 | CSALGRNTEAFF | TGCAGTGCCCTGGGGAGGAACACTGAAGCTTTCTTT
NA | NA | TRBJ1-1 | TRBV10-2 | CASSVEVGHTAAFF | TGCGCCAGCAGTGTCGAAGTAGGGCACACTGCAGCTTTCTTT
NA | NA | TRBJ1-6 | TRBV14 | CASRVTGDNSPLHF | TGTGCCAGCAGGGTGACAGGAGATAATTCACCCCTCCACTTT
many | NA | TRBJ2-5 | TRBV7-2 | CASSLASGAGTQYF | TGTGCCAGCAGCTTAGCGTCAGGAGCGGGGACCCAGTACTTC
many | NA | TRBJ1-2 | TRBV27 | CASSFGPDYGYTF | TGTGCCAGCAGTTTTGGTCCAGACTATGGCTACACCTTC
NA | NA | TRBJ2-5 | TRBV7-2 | CASGLPGVRETQYF | TGTGCCAGCGGCTTACCAGGGGTTCGGGAGACCCAGTACTTC